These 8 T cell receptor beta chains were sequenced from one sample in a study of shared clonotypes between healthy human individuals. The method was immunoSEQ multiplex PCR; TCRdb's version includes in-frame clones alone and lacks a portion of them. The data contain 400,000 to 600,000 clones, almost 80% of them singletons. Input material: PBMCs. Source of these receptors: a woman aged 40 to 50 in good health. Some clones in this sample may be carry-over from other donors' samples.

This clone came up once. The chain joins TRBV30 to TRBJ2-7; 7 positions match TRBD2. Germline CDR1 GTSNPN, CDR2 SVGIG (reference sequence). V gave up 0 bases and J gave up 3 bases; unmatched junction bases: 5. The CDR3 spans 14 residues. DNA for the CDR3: TGTGCCTGGAGTGTATCCGGGGGGATCTACGAGCAGTACTTC. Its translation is CAWSVSGGIYEQYF.

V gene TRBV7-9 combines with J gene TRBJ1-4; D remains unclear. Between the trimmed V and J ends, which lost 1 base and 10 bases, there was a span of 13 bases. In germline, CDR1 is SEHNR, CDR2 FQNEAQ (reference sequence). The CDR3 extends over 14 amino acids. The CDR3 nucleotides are TGTGCCAGCAGCTTAGTCGCGCCAGGTGTAAAACTGTTTTTT. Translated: CASSLVAPGVKLFF.

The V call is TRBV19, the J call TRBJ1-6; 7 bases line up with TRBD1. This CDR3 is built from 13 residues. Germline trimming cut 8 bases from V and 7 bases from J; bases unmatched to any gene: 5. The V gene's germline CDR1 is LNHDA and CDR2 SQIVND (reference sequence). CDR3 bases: TGTGCCAGTTCGTGGACAGGCAATTCACCCCTCCACTTT. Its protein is CASSWTGNSPLHF.

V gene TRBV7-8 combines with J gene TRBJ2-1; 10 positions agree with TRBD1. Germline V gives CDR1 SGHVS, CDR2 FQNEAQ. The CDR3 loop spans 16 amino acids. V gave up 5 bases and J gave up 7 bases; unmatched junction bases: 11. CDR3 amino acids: CASSLLRDRGTNEQFF. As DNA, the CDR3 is TGTGCCAGCAGCCTCCTCCGGGACAGGGGAACGAATGAGCAGTTCTTC.

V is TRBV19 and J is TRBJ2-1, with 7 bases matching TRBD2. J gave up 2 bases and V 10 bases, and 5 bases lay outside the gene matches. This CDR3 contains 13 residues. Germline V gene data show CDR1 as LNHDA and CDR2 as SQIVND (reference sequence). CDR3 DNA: TGTGCCACCGAGCGGGGCCCCTACAATGAGCAGTTCTTC. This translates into CATERGPYNEQFF.

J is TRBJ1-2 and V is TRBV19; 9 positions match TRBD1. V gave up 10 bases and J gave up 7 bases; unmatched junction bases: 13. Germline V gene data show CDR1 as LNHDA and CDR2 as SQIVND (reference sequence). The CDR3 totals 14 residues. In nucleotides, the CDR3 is TGTGCCACCTCGACGGGACAGGGAGTTCGTGGCTACACCTTC. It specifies CATSTGQGVRGYTF.

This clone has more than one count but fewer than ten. CDR3 protein: CASSLVVGGAQPQHF. The CDR3 DNA is TGTGCCAGCAGCTTGGTGGTAGGGGGAGCACAGCCCCAGCATTTT. The chain recombines TRBV5-8 with TRBJ1-5; perhaps TRBD1 as D (6 bases). The CDR3 has 15 amino acids. Trimming pared 0 bases from V and 7 bases from J, leaving 14 bases between. CDR1 SGHTS and CDR2 YDEGEE come from the germline V gene.

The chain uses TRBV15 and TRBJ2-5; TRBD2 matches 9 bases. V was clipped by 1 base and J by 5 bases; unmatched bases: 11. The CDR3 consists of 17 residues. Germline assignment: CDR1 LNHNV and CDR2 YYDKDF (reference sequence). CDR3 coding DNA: TGTGCCACCAGCAGAGGCGGCACAGCTAGCGGGATCGAGACCCAGTACTTC. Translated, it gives CATSRGGTASGIETQYF.